This entry describes one T cell receptor (beta chain). The germline gives CDR1 LNHDA, CDR2 SQIVND (reference sequence). The CDR3 has 19 residues. J lost 0 bases, V lost 3 bases, and 14 bases had no gene match. This entry comes from a study of blood T cell repertoires in COVID-19. Profiled with immunoSEQ multiplex PCR; TCRdb holds only in-frame clones, not every one. This table has 250,000 or so clones, about 84% appearing once. The sequenced material came from PBMCs or T cells enriched from blood (not recorded which). The chain joins TRBV19 to TRBJ1-3; 7 bases are a match to TRBD1. The sequence came from a man in his 60s who had recovered from COVID-19. The CDR3 loop is CASSMVSMDRMSSGNTIYF. The CDR3 nucleotides read TGTGCCAGTAGTATGGTTTCAATGGACAGGATGAGCTCTGGAAACACCATATATTTT. Filled out from reference TRBV19 and TRBJ1-3, the complete variable domain reads DGGITQSPKYLFRKEGQNVTLSCEQNLNHDAMYWYRQDPGQGLRLIYYSQIVNDFQKGDIAEGYSVSREKKESFPLTVTSAQKNPTAFYLCASSMVSMDRMSSGNTIYFGEGSWLTVV.